Here is one TCR beta chain with its context. This sample stems from a study of early T cells in non-severe SARS-CoV-2 infection. The CDR3 has 13 amino acids. V shed 3 bases and J shed 3 bases, with 8 bases lying between them. From germline, CDR1 is SGHTA and CDR2 FQGNSA. One entry per CDR3 protein, called by TCRdb with MiXCR from the 5' RACE reads. In the table there are tens of thousands of distinct CDR3 sequences, about 10% of which are singletons. The sample comprised whole blood. The TCR was taken from an adult who was a healthcare worker with PCR-confirmed SARS-CoV-2 infection or an uninfected control (not recorded which). The rearrangement uses TRBV7-2 and TRBJ2-5; D is unclear. CDR3 residues: CASSLTIEETQYF. The CDR3 DNA reads TGTGCCAGCAGCTTGACCATTGAAGAGACCCAGTACTTC.